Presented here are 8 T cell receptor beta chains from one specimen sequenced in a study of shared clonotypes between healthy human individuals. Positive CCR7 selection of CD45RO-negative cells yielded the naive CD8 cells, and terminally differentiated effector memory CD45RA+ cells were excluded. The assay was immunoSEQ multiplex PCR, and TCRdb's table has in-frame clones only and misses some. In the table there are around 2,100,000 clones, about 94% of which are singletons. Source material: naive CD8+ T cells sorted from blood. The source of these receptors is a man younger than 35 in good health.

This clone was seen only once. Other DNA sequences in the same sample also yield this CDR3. This CDR3 reads CAWSVGGANVLTF. The DNA for the CDR3 is TGTGCCTGGAGTGTAGGCGGGGCCAACGTCCTGACTTTC. This chain connects TRBV30 to TRBJ2-6; D gene ambiguous. The CDR3 is 13 amino acids. Trimming left V 0 bases short and J 4 bases short, with 4 bases between. Germline V gene data show CDR1 as GTSNPN and CDR2 as SVGIG (reference sequence).

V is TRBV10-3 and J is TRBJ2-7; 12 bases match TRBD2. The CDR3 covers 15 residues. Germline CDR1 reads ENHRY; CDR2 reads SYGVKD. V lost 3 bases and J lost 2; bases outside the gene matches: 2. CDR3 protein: CAISDGTSGPYEQYF. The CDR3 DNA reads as TGTGCCATCAGTGACGGGACTAGCGGGCCCTACGAGCAGTACTTC.

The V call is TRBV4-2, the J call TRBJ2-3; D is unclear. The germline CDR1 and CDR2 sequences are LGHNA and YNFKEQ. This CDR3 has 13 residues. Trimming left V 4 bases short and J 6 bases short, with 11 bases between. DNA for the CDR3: TGTGCCAGCAGCCCACTATCATACGATACGCAGTATTTT. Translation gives CASSPLSYDTQYF.

This CDR3 reads CASSSFGRGDTGELFF. The CDR3 coding sequence is TGTGCCAGCAGCTCCTTCGGGAGGGGCGACACCGGGGAGCTGTTTTTT. J is TRBJ2-2 and V is TRBV7-9, with TRBD2 identical over 8 bases. The V segment lost 4 bases and the J segment 3 bases; nucleotides outside the gene matches: 7. The length of the CDR3 is 16 residues. CDR1 SEHNR and CDR2 FQNEAQ come from the germline V gene (reference sequence).

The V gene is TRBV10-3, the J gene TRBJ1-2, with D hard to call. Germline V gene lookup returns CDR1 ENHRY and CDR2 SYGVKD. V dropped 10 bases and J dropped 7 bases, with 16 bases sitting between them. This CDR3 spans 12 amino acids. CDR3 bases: TGTGCCACTGCAACCTTGCTTTCTGGCTACACCTTC. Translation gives CATATLLSGYTF.

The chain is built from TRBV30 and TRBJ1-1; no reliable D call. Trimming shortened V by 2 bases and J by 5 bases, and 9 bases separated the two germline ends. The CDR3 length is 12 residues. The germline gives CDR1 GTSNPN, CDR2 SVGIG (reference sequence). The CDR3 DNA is TGTGCCTGGAGTACGTTGGGAACTGAAGCTTTCTTT. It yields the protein CAWSTLGTEAFF.

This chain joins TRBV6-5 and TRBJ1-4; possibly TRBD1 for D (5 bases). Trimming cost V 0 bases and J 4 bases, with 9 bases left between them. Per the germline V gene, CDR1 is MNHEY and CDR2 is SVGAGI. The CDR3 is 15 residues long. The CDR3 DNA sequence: TGTGCCAGCAGTTACTCCTGGGGCATTAATGAAAAACTGTTTTTT. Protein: CASSYSWGINEKLFF.

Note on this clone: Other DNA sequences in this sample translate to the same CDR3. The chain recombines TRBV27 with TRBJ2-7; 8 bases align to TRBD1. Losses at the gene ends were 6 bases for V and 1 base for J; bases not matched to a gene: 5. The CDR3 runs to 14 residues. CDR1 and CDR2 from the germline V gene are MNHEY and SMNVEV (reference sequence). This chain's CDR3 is CASSLTGASYEQYF. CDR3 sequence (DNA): TGTGCCAGCAGCCTGACAGGGGCGTCCTACGAGCAGTACTTC.